This record concerns one T cell receptor beta chain sequence. What it recognizes is unknown. The CDR3 loop spans 13 amino acids. The V gene end was trimmed by 0 bases and the J gene end by 4 bases; junction bases not matched to a gene: 1. The germline V gene has CDR1 SGHRS and CDR2 YFSETQ. This specimen comes from a study of T cell responses to AZD1222 COVID-19 vaccine. Study-wide context: Second doses that came at about 4 or about 12 weeks were put together.

Profiling relied on immunoSEQ multiplex PCR, and the TCRdb table lists in-frame clones only, not all of them. This sample yields some 110,000 clones, of which about 93% are seen a single time; approximately 4.7% belongs to the top ten. Points from the study as a whole: Seropositive at baseline were only a handful of AZD1222 recipients. Per reports, nearly half of all spike-specific TCRs target regions that are unmutated in variants. With dominance at 160-218 and 743-854, vaccine-associated CD4 TCRs spanned spike.

The receptor's source is an adult in good health. The rearrangement uses TRBV5-1 and TRBJ2-7, with 7 positions matching TRBD1. Material: peripheral blood, obtained on day 0 of AZD1222 vaccination. CDR3 amino acids: CASSLAQGYEQYF. In DNA, the CDR3 is TGCGCCAGCAGCTTGGCACAGGGGTACGAGCAGTACTTC.